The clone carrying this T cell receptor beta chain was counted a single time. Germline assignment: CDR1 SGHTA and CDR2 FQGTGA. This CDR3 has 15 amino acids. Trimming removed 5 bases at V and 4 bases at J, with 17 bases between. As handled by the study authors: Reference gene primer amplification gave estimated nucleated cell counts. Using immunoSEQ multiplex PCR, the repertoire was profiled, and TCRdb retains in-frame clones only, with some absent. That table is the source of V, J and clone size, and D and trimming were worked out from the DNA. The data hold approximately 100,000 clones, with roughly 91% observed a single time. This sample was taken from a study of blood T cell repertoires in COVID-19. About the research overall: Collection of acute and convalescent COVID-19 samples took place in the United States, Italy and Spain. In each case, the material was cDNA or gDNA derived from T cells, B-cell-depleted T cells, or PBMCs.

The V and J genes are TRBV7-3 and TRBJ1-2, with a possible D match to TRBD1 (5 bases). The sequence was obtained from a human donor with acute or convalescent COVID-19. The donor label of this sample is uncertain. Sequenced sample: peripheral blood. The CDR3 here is CASSPDDSGVYGYTF. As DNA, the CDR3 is TGTGCCAGCAGCCCCGATGACAGTGGGGTCTATGGCTACACCTTC.